The text below deals with one T cell receptor beta chain. TCRdb independently ran MiXCR on the RT-PCR reads; one entry per CDR3 protein. Among about 700,000 distinct CDR3 sequences, 11% to 15% were seen once, and the ten largest hold just over 3.5%. CDR1 KGHDR and CDR2 SFDVKD come from the germline V gene. Trimming left V 4 bases short and J 7 bases short, with 7 bases between. This CDR3 spans 12 amino acids. The V gene is TRBV24-1, the J gene TRBJ1-5; a possible D gene is TRBD1 (5 bases). The clonotype was recovered from a female donor in good health, serving as a healthy control. Sequenced input: memory CD4+ T cells from blood. The CDR3 protein is CATSEGDQPQHF. DNA of the CDR3: TGTGCCACCAGTGAGGGGGACCAGCCCCAGCATTTT.